This TCR beta chain emerged from a study of glioma-infiltrating T cells after dendritic cell vaccination. The PCR used 60 V beta and 13 J beta primers. Using immunoSEQ multiplex PCR, the repertoire was profiled, and TCRdb retains in-frame clones only, with some absent. The table lists around 58,000 clones, 82% of them singletons, with 9.2% in the top ten. Patients had residual fresh-frozen tumor tissue and more than two years of survival data. The CDR3 covers 16 residues. Germline V lookup: CDR1 SGHRS, CDR2 YFSETQ. The junction had 10 bases not matched to a gene; V was cut back by 6 bases and J by 7 bases.

The sequenced sample was blood, obtained before dendritic cell vaccination. The sequence came from a human donor with glioblastoma. J is TRBJ1-6 and V is TRBV5-1; 10 bases are shared with TRBD1. The DNA of the CDR3 is TGCGCCAGCACTCCTATACCGGGACAGGGGAATTCACCCCTCCACTTT. Protein product: CASTPIPGQGNSPLHF.